This entry lists 12 T cell receptor beta chains sequenced from one sample in a study of CD8 T cells in Susac syndrome. An amount of RNA that ranged from roughly 0.45 to 1 ug was reverse transcribed with random hexamers. MiXCR, run by TCRdb on the immunoSEQ multiplex PCR reads, gives a single entry per CDR3 protein. The sample lists some 110,000 distinct CDR3 sequences; nearly 96% were seen once. The sample was CD4+ T cells from PBMCs. These receptors all come from a human donor with Susac syndrome.

This chain uses TRBV29-1 with TRBJ2-5, with D possibly TRBD1 on 6 matching bases. Germline CDR1 is SQVTM and CDR2 is ANQGSEA. The CDR3 is made up of 15 amino acids. Between the trimmed V and J ends, which lost 4 bases and 5 bases, there was a span of 20 bases. DNA of the CDR3: TGCAGCGTTGTGAATTCTGGGACACAGGTGGAGACCCAGTACTTC. Its protein is CSVVNSGTQVETQYF.

The chain recombines TRBV3-1 with TRBJ2-1, with no clear D. The CDR3 extends over 13 amino acids. Trimming removed 0 bases at V and 10 bases at J, with 10 bases between. The germline V gene has CDR1 LGHDT and CDR2 YNNKEL (reference sequence). The CDR3 is CASSQDQPTEQFF. The CDR3 DNA reads as TGTGCCAGCAGCCAAGATCAGCCGACGGAGCAGTTCTTC.

The rearrangement joins TRBV3-1 to TRBJ1-2; possible D gene TRBD1, 5 bases. CDR3 length equals 13 residues. In germline, CDR1 is LGHDT, CDR2 YNNKEL (reference sequence). Trimming pared 2 bases from V and 10 bases from J, leaving 14 bases between. The CDR3 DNA is TGTGCCAGCAGCCAATCGTCCGGACACCTCTACACCTTC. Protein sequence: CASSQSSGHLYTF.

V gene TRBV29-1 combines with J gene TRBJ2-1; 8 bases agree with TRBD2. There are 10 residues in the CDR3. Germline V gene data show CDR1 as SQVTM and CDR2 as ANQGSEA. The junction had 2 bases not matched to a gene; V was cut back by 6 bases and J by 10 bases. CDR3 nucleotide sequence: TGCAGCGTGATAGCGGGAGAGCAGTTCTTC. Its translation: CSVIAGEQFF.

CDR3 in DNA: TGTGCCAGCTCACCCGAGGGCAGGGGTAAAGCTTTCTTT. Residues: CASSPEGRGKAFF. This chain joins TRBV18 and TRBJ1-1, with D maybe TRBD1 (6 bases). This CDR3 contains 13 residues. The germline V and J ends were trimmed by 3 bases and 9 bases, with 14 bases remaining between them. CDR1 and CDR2 from the germline V gene are KGHSH and LQKENI.

The chain employs TRBV15 and TRBJ1-4; tentative D call: TRBD1 (5 bases). V was cut by 0 bases and J by 0 bases, with 11 bases left in between. Germline V gene lookup returns CDR1 LNHNV and CDR2 YYDKDF (reference sequence). The CDR3 is 17 amino acids. The CDR3, as DNA: TGTGCCACCAGCAGAGACTGGGGCGAGGCAACTAATGAAAAACTGTTTTTT. It specifies CATSRDWGEATNEKLFF.

This chain connects TRBV28 to TRBJ2-7, with TRBD1 identical over 8 bases. V lost 3 bases to trimming and J lost 7 bases; unmatched junction nucleotides: 17. Per germline, CDR1 MDHEN and CDR2 SYDVKM. This CDR3 contains 17 residues. CDR3 loop: CASSFMTHRGLKGEQYF. DNA for the CDR3: TGTGCCAGCAGTTTTATGACCCACAGGGGGTTAAAGGGGGAGCAGTACTTC.

The V gene is TRBV7-3, the J gene TRBJ2-2, with TRBD2 matching over 7 bases. The V gene's germline CDR1 is SGHTA and CDR2 FQGTGA. After removal of 8 bases from V and 7 bases from J, the junction contained 1 base not matched to a gene. CDR3 length: 11 amino acids. CDR3 protein: CASGRGGELFF. The CDR3 DNA follows: TGTGCCAGCGGGAGGGGCGGGGAGCTGTTTTTT.

This clonotype occurred once. The chain couples TRBV20-1 to TRBJ1-5; D remains unclear. V lost 1 base and J 1 base, leaving 8 bases between the germline ends. The CDR3 extends over 14 amino acids. Germline V lookup: CDR1 DFQATT, CDR2 SNEGSKA (reference sequence). CDR3 sequence: CSARGDRSNQPQHF. CDR3 DNA sequence: TGCAGTGCTAGAGGGGATCGAAGCAATCAGCCCCAGCATTTT.

This rearrangement joins TRBV29-1 to TRBJ1-2; no definite D call. CDR1 and CDR2 from the germline V gene are SQVTM and ANQGSEA. The germline V and J ends were trimmed by 1 base and 9 bases, with 0 bases remaining between them. There are 8 residues in the CDR3. In nucleotides, the CDR3 is TGCAGCGTTGAAGGCTACACCTTC. It specifies CSVEGYTF.

V usage is TRBV12-3 or TRBV12-4 and J usage is TRBJ2-2, with a possible D match to TRBD2 (5 bases). This CDR3 has 16 amino acids. V lost 0 bases and J lost 1, with 9 bases in between. The DNA of the CDR3 is TGTGCCAGCAGTTTAGCAGCGGCCCTGAACACCGGGGAGCTGTTTTTT. Translation: CASSLAAALNTGELFF.

A single count supports this clonotype. J is TRBJ2-5 and V is TRBV5-1; TRBD1 agrees at 7 bases. CDR1 SGHRS and CDR2 YFSETQ come from the germline V gene. J gave up 5 bases and V 6 bases, and 7 bases lay outside the gene matches. The CDR3 extends over 13 amino acids. The CDR3 bases are TGCGCCAGCACGACAGGGATGCGTGAGACCCAGTACTTC. Translation gives CASTTGMRETQYF.